The 3 T cell receptor beta chains below come from one sample, sequenced in a study of blood T cell repertoires in COVID-19. The assay was immunoSEQ multiplex PCR, and TCRdb's table has in-frame clones only and misses some. The sample has roughly 110,000 clones, about 80% seen once. The specimen was peripheral blood. Receptors were obtained from an older woman with acute or convalescent COVID-19.

This chain joins TRBV7-2 and TRBJ1-6, with D tentatively TRBD1 (6 bases). V was pared by 5 bases and J by 7 bases, with 24 bases between. Per the germline V gene, CDR1 is SGHTA and CDR2 is FQGNSA. The CDR3 has 18 residues. The CDR3 sequence is CASSLMAPGVLVNSPLHF. The CDR3, as DNA: TGTGCCAGCAGCCTAATGGCTCCAGGGGTCTTAGTGAATTCACCCCTCCACTTT.

The chain is built from TRBV15 and TRBJ2-2; D unresolved. The germline V gene encodes CDR1 LNHNV and CDR2 YYDKDF (reference sequence). This CDR3 has 14 amino acids. The V gene lost 4 bases and the J gene lost 3 bases, with 9 bases spanning the gap. In nucleotides, the CDR3 is TGTGCCACCAGCATGAATTTAGACACCGGGGAGCTGTTTTTT. Encoded protein: CATSMNLDTGELFF.

The CDR3 coding sequence is TGCAGCGTTGATTTTGGAGCTCAAGAGACCCAGTACTTC. It specifies CSVDFGAQETQYF. The V call is TRBV29-1, the J call TRBJ2-5; D is ambiguous. The V gene lost 3 bases and the J gene lost 2 bases, with 10 bases spanning the gap. This CDR3 has 13 amino acids. Germline CDR1 is SQVTM and CDR2 is ANQGSEA.